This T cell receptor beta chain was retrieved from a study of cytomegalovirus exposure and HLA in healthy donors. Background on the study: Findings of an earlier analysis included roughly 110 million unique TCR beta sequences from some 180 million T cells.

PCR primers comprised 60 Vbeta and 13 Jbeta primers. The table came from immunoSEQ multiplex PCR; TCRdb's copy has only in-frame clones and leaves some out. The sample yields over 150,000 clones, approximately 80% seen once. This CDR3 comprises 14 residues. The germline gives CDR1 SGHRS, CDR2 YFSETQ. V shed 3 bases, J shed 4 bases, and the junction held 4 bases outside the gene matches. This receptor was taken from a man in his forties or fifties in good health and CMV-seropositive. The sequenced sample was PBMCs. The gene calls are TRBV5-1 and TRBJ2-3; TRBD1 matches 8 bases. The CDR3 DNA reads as TGCGCCAGCAGCTCGGACAGGGCCCCAGATACGCAGTATTTT. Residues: CASSSDRAPDTQYF.